This is a list of T cell receptor beta chains from one sample in a study of blood T cell repertoires in COVID-19. Sequencing was performed with immunoSEQ multiplex PCR; in TCRdb, only in-frame clones are kept and a portion is missing. Of fewer than 200,000 clones listed, approximately 90% are singletons. The sequenced sample was peripheral blood. The receptor set was obtained from a man aged 45-60 years with acute or convalescent COVID-19. The CDR3 runs from the conserved cysteine through the conserved F or W. The D gene is left open where the match is weak. Size is stated for part of the rows, as once, few or many counts, or as a class when the clone is expanded.

abundance	d_gene	v_gene	j_gene	CDR3nt	CDR3aa
NA	NA	TRBV5-1	TRBJ1-1	TGCGCCAGCAGCTTTAAGGACGGGAGGACTGAAGCTTTCTTT	CASSFKDGRTEAFF
few	NA	TRBV15	TRBJ1-5	TGTGCCACCAGCAAAGATACAGTCTTGGGAGGCCGTCAGCCCCAGCATTTT	CATSKDTVLGGRQPQHF
once	NA	TRBV24-1	TRBJ2-1	TGTGCCACCAGTGATTTAGTGGGGGGCAATGAGCAGTTCTTC	CATSDLVGGNEQFF
NA	TRBD2	TRBV6-5	TRBJ2-1	TGTGCCAGCACCGACGGGACTATATACAATGAGCAGTTCTTC	CASTDGTIYNEQFF
NA	TRBD1	TRBV19	TRBJ1-1	TGTGCCAGTAGTATCACTGACAGGGTGAACACTGAAGCTTTCTTT	CASSITDRVNTEAFF
NA	TRBD1	TRBV5-1	TRBJ2-2	TGCGCCACCCGTTTGGGACAGCCGAACACCGGGGAGCTGTTTTTT	CATRLGQPNTGELFF
NA	NA	TRBV6-2/TRBV6-3	TRBJ2-1	TGTGCCAGCAGTTATCAGGGTGAGCAGTTCTTC	CASSYQGEQFF
NA	NA	TRBV6-5	TRBJ2-5	TGTGCCAGCAGTTACGTTAACCTAGATCTTGAGGAGACCCAGTACTTC	CASSYVNLDLEETQYF
NA	NA	TRBV9	TRBJ2-6	TGTGCCAGCAGCGCCGGGTTGGGCTCTGGGGCCAACGTCCTGACTTTC	CASSAGLGSGANVLTF
NA	TRBD2	TRBV30	TRBJ2-5	TGTGCCTGGAGGGCCGGGACTACCTTACAAGAGACCCAGTACTTC	CAWRAGTTLQETQYF
once	TRBD2	TRBV7-2	TRBJ2-7	TGTGCCAGCATCGGACTAGCGGGAGTAGCGGGGGAGCAGTACTTC	CASIGLAGVAGEQYF
NA	NA	TRBV21-1	TRBJ1-5	TGTGCCAGCAGCAAAAAGGGGGACAGGGGTGGAGATCAGCCCCAGCATTTT	CASSKKGDRGGDQPQHF
NA	TRBD2	TRBV3-1/TRBV3-2	TRBJ2-1	TGTGCCAGCAGCCAGGGCGGGACTATGAAGTTCTTC	CASSQGGTMKFF
NA	NA	TRBV5-1	TRBJ2-7	TGCGCCAGCAGCTTGGGATGGGAGGTCTACGAGCAGTACTTC	CASSLGWEVYEQYF
NA	TRBD1	TRBV30	TRBJ2-1	TGTGCCTGGAGTCCCGGGACAGCGCGATACAATGAGCAGTTCTTC	CAWSPGTARYNEQFF
NA	NA	TRBV29-1	TRBJ2-5	TGCAGCGTTGAAGTCCCGTCCTACCAAGAGACCCAGTACTTC	CSVEVPSYQETQYF
NA	NA	TRBV10-3	TRBJ1-2	TGTGCCATCAGGATTGACGGGTCTAACTATGGCTACACCTTC	CAIRIDGSNYGYTF
NA	NA	TRBV28	TRBJ1-6	TGTGCCAGCAGTTTTCGGCAGGCCCCGATTCGGCCCCTCCACTTT	CASSFRQAPIRPLHF
once	NA	TRBV28	TRBJ1-2	TGTGCCAGCAGTTTTTTTGGGGGGATAAATGATGGCTACACCTTC	CASSFFGGINDGYTF
NA	NA	TRBV10-2	TRBJ2-5	TGCGCCACCATGCTGCGGGAGACCCAGTACTTC	CATMLRETQYF
once	NA	TRBV7-2	TRBJ2-2	TGTGCCAGCAGCCAAACAGGGATTCGCAACACCGGGGAGCTGTTTTTT	CASSQTGIRNTGELFF
NA	TRBD2	TRBV27	TRBJ2-5	TGTGCCAGCAGTTCGGGGGGGGCGACAGACCTCCAAGAGACCCAGTACTTC	CASSSGGATDLQETQYF
NA	NA	TRBV3-1/TRBV3-2	TRBJ2-2	TGTGCCAGCAGCCCAAGTGGGGCAACGACGAACACCGGGGAGCTGTTTTTT	CASSPSGATTNTGELFF
NA	NA	TRBV6-5	TRBJ1-3	TGTGCCAGCACCGAAGGTGGGGCCTCTGGAAACACCATATATTTT	CASTEGGASGNTIYF
NA	NA	TRBV4-1	TRBJ1-3	TGCGCCAGCAGCCAGGGACGGGGAGGTGGAAACACCATATATTTT	CASSQGRGGGNTIYF
NA	TRBD2	TRBV27	TRBJ2-3	TGTGCCAGCAGTTTAGCGGGAGGACTCATCGATACGCAGTATTTT	CASSLAGGLIDTQYF
NA	TRBD1	TRBV27	TRBJ1-5	TGTGCCAGCAGTCCCGGCCCGGGGACAGGTGATCAGCCCCAGCATTTT	CASSPGPGTGDQPQHF
NA	TRBD2	TRBV5-1	TRBJ2-1	TGCGCCAGCACAGAGACTAGCGGAGGATACAATGAGCAGTTCTTC	CASTETSGGYNEQFF
few	TRBD2	TRBV2	TRBJ2-2	TGTGCCAGCAGTGAACTTGTGGCTAGCGGGAGTGGCGGGGAGCTGTTTTTT	CASSELVASGSGGELFF
few	NA	TRBV4-1	TRBJ2-5	TGCGCCAGCAGCCAAGATCGGACAGAAGAGACCCAGTACTTC	CASSQDRTEETQYF
NA	TRBD1	TRBV6-5	TRBJ1-1	TGTGCCAGCAGATTGACAGGGGTAGGTGAAGCTTTCTTT	CASRLTGVGEAFF
NA	NA	TRBV6-6	TRBJ1-6	TGTGCCAGCGTCAGCGAGGTCGCCTATAATTCACCCCTCCACTTT	CASVSEVAYNSPLHF
NA	NA	TRBV4-1	TRBJ2-1	TGCGCCAGCAGCCAAGAGGCCAATGAGCAGTTCTTC	CASSQEANEQFF
NA	TRBD1	TRBV5-1	TRBJ2-3	TGCGCCAGCAGCCATGGGACAGGGACGGGCACAGATACGCAGTATTTT	CASSHGTGTGTDTQYF
NA	TRBD2	TRBV3-1/TRBV3-2	TRBJ2-3	TGTGCCAGCAGCCAAGATCACGAGCGGGGCGACACAGATACGCAGTATTTT	CASSQDHERGDTDTQYF
NA	TRBD1	TRBV12-3/TRBV12-4	TRBJ1-2	TGTGCCAGCAGCCGGGACAGCTTCCTTGGCTACACCTTC	CASSRDSFLGYTF
once	NA	TRBV4-1	TRBJ2-4	TGCGCCAGCAGCTCAGGGGTATCCATTCAGTACTTC	CASSSGVSIQYF